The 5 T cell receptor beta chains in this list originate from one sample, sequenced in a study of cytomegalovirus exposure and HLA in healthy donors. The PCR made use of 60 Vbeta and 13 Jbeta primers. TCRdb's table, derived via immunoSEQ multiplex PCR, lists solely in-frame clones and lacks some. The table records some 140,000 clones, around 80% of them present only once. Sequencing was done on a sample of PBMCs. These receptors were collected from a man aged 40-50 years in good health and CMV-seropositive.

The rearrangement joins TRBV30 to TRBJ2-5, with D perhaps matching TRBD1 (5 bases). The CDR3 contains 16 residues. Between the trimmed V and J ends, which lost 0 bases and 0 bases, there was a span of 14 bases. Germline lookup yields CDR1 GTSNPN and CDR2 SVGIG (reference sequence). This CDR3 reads CAWSVGSQGYQETQYF. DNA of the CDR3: TGTGCCTGGAGTGTGGGATCGCAGGGATACCAAGAGACCCAGTACTTC. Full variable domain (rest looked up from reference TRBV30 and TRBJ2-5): SQTIHQWPATLVQPVGSPLSLECTVEGTSNPNLYWYRQAAGRGLQLLFYSVGIGQISSEVPQNLSASRPQDRQFILSSKKLLLSDSGFYLCAWSVGSQGYQETQYFGPGTRLLVL.

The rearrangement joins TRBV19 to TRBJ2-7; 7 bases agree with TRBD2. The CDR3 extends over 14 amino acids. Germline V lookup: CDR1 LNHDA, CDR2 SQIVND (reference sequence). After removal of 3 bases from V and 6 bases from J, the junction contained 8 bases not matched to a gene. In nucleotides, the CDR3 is TGTGCCAGTAGTATTGGCGGCGGGAGTTCCGAGCAGTACTTC. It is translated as CASSIGGGSSEQYF.

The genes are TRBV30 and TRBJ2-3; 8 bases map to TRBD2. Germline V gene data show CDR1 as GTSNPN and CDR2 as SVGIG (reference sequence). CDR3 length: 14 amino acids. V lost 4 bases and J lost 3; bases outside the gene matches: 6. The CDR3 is CAWTSGLDTDTQYF. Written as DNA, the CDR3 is TGTGCCTGGACTTCGGGACTAGATACAGATACGCAGTATTTT.

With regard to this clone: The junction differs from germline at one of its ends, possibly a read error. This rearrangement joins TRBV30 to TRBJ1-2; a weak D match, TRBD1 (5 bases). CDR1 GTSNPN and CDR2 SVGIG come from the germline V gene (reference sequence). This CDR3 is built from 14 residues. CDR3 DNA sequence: TGTGCCTGGAGTGTACAAGAGGCAGGGAGGATCGGGGCCTTC. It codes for CAWSVQEAGRIGAF.

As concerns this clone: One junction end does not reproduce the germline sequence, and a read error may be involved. The CDR3 reads CASSSVLTGGYGYTF. The DNA for the CDR3 is TGTGCTAGCAGCTCAGTCTTAACAGGGGGCTATGGCTACACCTTC. The chain couples TRBV5-8 to TRBJ1-2, with 8 bases that match TRBD1. Germline V CDR1 and CDR2: SGHTS, YDEGEE. This CDR3 is built from 15 residues.